The rows below give T cell receptor beta chains drawn from one sample of a study of monozygotic twins with inflammatory bowel disease. Reprocessing the 5' RACE reads, TCRdb reports a single entry for every CDR3 protein and omits DNA. The listing records some 450,000 distinct CDR3 sequences. Sample: blood. The receptors shown here come from a human donor with ulcerative colitis or Crohn's disease, or a healthy co-twin of an affected twin (not recorded which). Each CDR3 is given with its conserved first and last residue. The order of the fields is V gene, J gene, CDR3 length, CDR3 protein.

v_gene: TRBV11-2; j_gene: TRBJ1-1; len: 13; CDR3aa: CASSKDVNTEAFF
v_gene: TRBV5-6; j_gene: TRBJ2-5; len: 14; CDR3aa: CASSPEQGQETQYF
v_gene: TRBV20-1; j_gene: TRBJ2-1; len: 15; CDR3aa: CSVGGGLSSYNEQFF
v_gene: TRBV10-3; j_gene: TRBJ1-2; len: 15; CDR3aa: CAISEATGVTYGYTF
v_gene: TRBV3-1; j_gene: TRBJ2-1; len: 12; CDR3aa: CASSQESLEQFF
v_gene: TRBV30; j_gene: TRBJ2-2; len: 16; CDR3aa: CAWTGLAGGPGGELFF
v_gene: TRBV7-3; j_gene: TRBJ1-1; len: 15; CDR3aa: CASSPQGHPNTEAFF
v_gene: TRBV19; j_gene: TRBJ2-3; len: 15; CDR3aa: CASSIGQGSTDTQYF
v_gene: TRBV19; j_gene: TRBJ2-3; len: 14; CDR3aa: CASRGGTGTDTQYF
v_gene: TRBV27; j_gene: TRBJ1-6; len: 12; CDR3aa: CASSWPNSPLHF
v_gene: TRBV3-1; j_gene: TRBJ2-5; len: 15; CDR3aa: CASSQDWAEKETQYF
v_gene: TRBV18; j_gene: TRBJ2-7; len: 16; CDR3aa: CASSLGTGRRTYEQYF
v_gene: TRBV7-8; j_gene: TRBJ2-3; len: 16; CDR3aa: CASSLVRSGSTDTQYF
v_gene: TRBV6-5; j_gene: TRBJ1-2; len: 14; CDR3aa: CASSYSTGNSGYTF
v_gene: TRBV28; j_gene: TRBJ2-7; len: 15; CDR3aa: CASLGGTSGAYEQYF
v_gene: TRBV20-1; j_gene: TRBJ1-3; len: 14; CDR3aa: CSARVESSGNTIYF
v_gene: TRBV11-2; j_gene: TRBJ2-7; len: 17; CDR3aa: CASSLVTGGRSPYEQYF
v_gene: TRBV4-3; j_gene: TRBJ2-1; len: 13; CDR3aa: CASSQDRGVEQFF
v_gene: TRBV24-1; j_gene: TRBJ2-1; len: 18; CDR3aa: CATSDPETDRVGYNEQFF
v_gene: TRBV5-1; j_gene: TRBJ2-1; len: 15; CDR3aa: CASSLAGGVGNEQFF
v_gene: TRBV27; j_gene: TRBJ2-3; len: 13; CDR3aa: CASSFQGADTQYF
v_gene: TRBV6-1; j_gene: TRBJ1-1; len: 15; CDR3aa: CASIRIGGENTEAFF
v_gene: TRBV28; j_gene: TRBJ2-7; len: 15; CDR3aa: CASIAGGKWGHEQYF
v_gene: TRBV7-2; j_gene: TRBJ1-5; len: 15; CDR3aa: CASSEGLGFNQPQHF
v_gene: TRBV20-1; j_gene: TRBJ2-7; len: 15; CDR3aa: CSAMDGTSPSYEQYF
v_gene: TRBV7-2; j_gene: TRBJ1-5; len: 16; CDR3aa: CASSSWTGISNQPQHF
v_gene: TRBV20-1; j_gene: TRBJ2-1; len: 16; CDR3aa: CSARSPAGAGLNEQFF
v_gene: TRBV20-1; j_gene: TRBJ2-5; len: 13; CDR3aa: CSGLAGVGKTQYF
v_gene: TRBV12-3/TRBV12-4; j_gene: TRBJ2-7; len: 15; CDR3aa: CASSQLSAGGYEQYF
v_gene: TRBV20-1; j_gene: TRBJ2-3; len: 16; CDR3aa: CSAREPSGLSTDTQYF
v_gene: TRBV29-1; j_gene: TRBJ2-6; len: 14; CDR3aa: CSADMSSGANVLTF
v_gene: TRBV4-2; j_gene: TRBJ2-2; len: 12; CDR3aa: CASSQGSGELFF
v_gene: TRBV12-3/TRBV12-4; j_gene: TRBJ1-1; len: 15; CDR3aa: CASSSPQSMNTEAFF